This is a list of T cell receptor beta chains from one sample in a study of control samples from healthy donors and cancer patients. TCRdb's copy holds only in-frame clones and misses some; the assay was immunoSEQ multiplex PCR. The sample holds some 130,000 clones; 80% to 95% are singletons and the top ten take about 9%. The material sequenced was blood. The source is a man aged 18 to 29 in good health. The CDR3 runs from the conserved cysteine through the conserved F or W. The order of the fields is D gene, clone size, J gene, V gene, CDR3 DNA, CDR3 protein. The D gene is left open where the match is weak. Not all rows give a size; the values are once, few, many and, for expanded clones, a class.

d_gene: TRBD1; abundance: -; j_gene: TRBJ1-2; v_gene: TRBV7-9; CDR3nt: TGTGCCAGCAGCCTCGGACAGGTCTATGGCTACACCTTC; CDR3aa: CASSLGQVYGYTF
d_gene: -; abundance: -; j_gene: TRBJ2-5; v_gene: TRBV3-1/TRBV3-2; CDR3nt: TGTGCCAGCAGCGGGGGGGACACTAGACAAGAGACCCAGTACTTC; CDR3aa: CASSGGDTRQETQYF
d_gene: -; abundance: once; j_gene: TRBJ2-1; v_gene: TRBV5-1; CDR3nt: TGCGCCAGCAGCGGGGGTATTAGGGCGAGCTCCTACAATGAGCAGTTCTTC; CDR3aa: CASSGGIRASSYNEQFF
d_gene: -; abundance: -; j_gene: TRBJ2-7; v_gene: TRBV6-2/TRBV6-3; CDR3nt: TGTGCCAGCAGTTACGCACTAAGCTACGAGCAGTACTTC; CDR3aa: CASSYALSYEQYF
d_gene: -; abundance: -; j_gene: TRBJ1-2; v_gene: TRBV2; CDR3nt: TGTGCCAGCAGGGACTGGGGGGGGAGGGAGGGCTACACCTTC; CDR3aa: CASRDWGGREGYTF
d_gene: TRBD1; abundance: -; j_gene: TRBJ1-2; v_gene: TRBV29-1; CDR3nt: TGCAGCGTTCTGTTCAGGACAGGCTATGGCTACACCTTC; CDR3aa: CSVLFRTGYGYTF
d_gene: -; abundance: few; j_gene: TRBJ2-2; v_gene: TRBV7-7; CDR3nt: TGTGCCAGCAGCTCTCGGACCCCGCCGGGCGGGGAGCTGTTTTTT; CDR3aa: CASSSRTPPGGELFF
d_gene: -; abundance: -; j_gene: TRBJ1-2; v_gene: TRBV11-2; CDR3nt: TGTGCCAGCAGCCATTACAGAGTCGCTAACTATGGCTACACCTTC; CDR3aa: CASSHYRVANYGYTF
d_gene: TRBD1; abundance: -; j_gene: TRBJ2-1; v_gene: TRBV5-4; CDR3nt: TGTGCCAGCAGCTTTACAGGGGAAATCGATGAGCAGTTCTTC; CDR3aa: CASSFTGEIDEQFF
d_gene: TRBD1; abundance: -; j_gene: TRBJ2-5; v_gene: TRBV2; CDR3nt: TGTGCCAGCAGGGGGGGACAGGGGACAACCACCCAGTACTTC; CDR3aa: CASRGGQGTTTQYF
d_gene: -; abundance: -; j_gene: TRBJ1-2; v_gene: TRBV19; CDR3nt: TGTGCCAGTAGTATAGGCAGGGCCTATGGCTACACCTTC; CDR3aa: CASSIGRAYGYTF
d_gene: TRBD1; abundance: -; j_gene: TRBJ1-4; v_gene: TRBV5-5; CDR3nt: TGTGCCAGCAGCTCCGGGACAGATGCTGAAAAACTGTTTTTT; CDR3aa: CASSSGTDAEKLFF
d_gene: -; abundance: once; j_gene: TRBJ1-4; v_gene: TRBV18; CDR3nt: TGTGCCAGCTCACCAAGGAGGGGTGAGGGGGAAAAACTGTTTTTT; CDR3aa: CASSPRRGEGEKLFF
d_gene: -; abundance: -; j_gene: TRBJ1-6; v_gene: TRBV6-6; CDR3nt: TGTGCCAGCAGTTACTCAAGAGGGATCAGTTCACCCCTCCACTTT; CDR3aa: CASSYSRGISSPLHF
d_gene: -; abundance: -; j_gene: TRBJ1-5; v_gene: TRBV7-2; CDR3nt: TGTGCCAGCAGCTTAATCCCCAGGGGCAATCAGCCCCAGCATTTT; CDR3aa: CASSLIPRGNQPQHF
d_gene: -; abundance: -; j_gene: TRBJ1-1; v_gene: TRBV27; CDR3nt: TGTGCCAGCAGCCCTGGGACATTGAACACTGAAGCTTTCTTT; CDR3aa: CASSPGTLNTEAFF
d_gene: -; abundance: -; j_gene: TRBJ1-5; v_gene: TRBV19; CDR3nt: TGTGCCAGTAGTATAGATCCCGGACTACCGACTCAGCCCCAGCATTTT; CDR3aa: CASSIDPGLPTQPQHF
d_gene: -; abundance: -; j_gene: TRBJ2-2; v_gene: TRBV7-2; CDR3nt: TGTGCCAGCAGCGGAAGCAGGGTAGCAGGGGAGCTGTTTTTT; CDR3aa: CASSGSRVAGELFF